Below, one T cell receptor (beta chain) is given with its context. This record comes from a study of T cell changes during pregnancy in multiple sclerosis. The data were produced by immunoSEQ multiplex PCR, yet TCRdb's version contains in-frame clones alone and is incomplete. The top ten hold 0.75% to 0.9% of the sample, which has 45,000 or so clones, 95% to 96% seen once. The CDR3 contains 13 residues. Trimming cost V 6 bases and J 2 bases, with 11 bases left between them. From germline, CDR1 is MDHEN and CDR2 SYDVKM. This chain links TRBV28 with TRBJ2-7; D is perhaps TRBD1 (6 bases). The sample here was peripheral blood, taken in the second trimester of pregnancy. This receptor was identified in a female donor with multiple sclerosis, enrolled in a pregnancy study. CDR3 residues: CASRTDRTYEQYF. As DNA, the CDR3 is TGTGCCAGCAGAACCGACAGGACCTACGAGCAGTACTTC.